One sample yielded the 5 T cell receptor beta chains listed below, sequenced in a study of T-cell memory formation after mild COVID-19. From the 5' RACE reads, TCRdb called clonotypes with MiXCR, one entry per CDR3 protein. The table has 120,000 to 150,000 distinct CDR3 sequences, about a fifth seen once. The sequenced sample consisted of PBMCs or a T cell subset sorted from them (not recorded which). These TCRs come from an adult woman who had mild COVID-19 (a few samples of this study predate the infection). Cell type and time point are not known.

The chain employs TRBV10-3 and TRBJ2-1, with D possibly being TRBD1 or TRBD2 (6 bases each). The CDR3 is 13 residues long. Trimming left V 5 bases short and J 7 bases short, with 12 bases between. The germline gives CDR1 ENHRY, CDR2 SYGVKD. The CDR3 spells CAISHTGRNEQFF. DNA of the CDR3: TGTGCCATCAGTCATACAGGGAGGAATGAGCAGTTCTTC.

The chain recombines TRBV6-5 with TRBJ2-1, with 7 bases identical to TRBD2. The germline gives CDR1 MNHEY, CDR2 SVGAGI. The ends lost 4 bases at V and 5 bases at J; junction bases unmatched: 8. The CDR3 is 15 residues long. The CDR3 is CASSFSGGGNNEQFF. The CDR3 coding sequence is TGTGCCAGCAGTTTCTCCGGCGGGGGAAACAATGAGCAGTTCTTC.

The J gene is TRBJ2-7, the V gene TRBV15; maybe TRBD2 (6 bases). Trimming removed 1 base from V and 2 bases from J, with 15 bases in between. In germline, CDR1 is LNHNV, CDR2 YYDKDF (reference sequence). This CDR3 comprises 16 residues. Here the CDR3 DNA reads TGTGCCACCAGCAGAGTGGCGGGGATGGAAGCCTACGAGCAGTACTTC. Its translation is CATSRVAGMEAYEQYF. Full variable domain (remainder filled in from reference TRBV15 and TRBJ2-7): DAMVIQNPRYQVTQFGKPVTLSCSQTLNHNVMYWYQQKSSQAPKLLFHYYDKDFNNEADTPDNFQSRRPNTSFCFLDIRSPGLGDTAMYLCATSRVAGMEAYEQYFGPGTRLTVT.

This sequence joins TRBV6-5 and TRBJ2-1; D is ambiguous. Germline V CDR1 and CDR2: MNHEY, SVGAGI. This CDR3 is built from 13 residues. Trimming left V 0 bases short and J 7 bases short, with 7 bases between. The CDR3 DNA is TGTGCCAGCAGTTACTCGAAGGGAAATGAGCAGTTCTTC. This codes for CASSYSKGNEQFF.

The gene calls are TRBV5-5 and TRBJ2-6; tentatively, D is TRBD2 (6 bases). CDR3 length: 17 residues. Trimming shortened V by 7 bases and J by 0 bases, and 17 bases separated the two germline ends. Per the germline V gene, CDR1 is SGHKS and CDR2 is YYEKEE (reference sequence). Here the CDR3 reads CASRGSLGLSGANVLTF. The CDR3 bases are TGTGCCAGCCGGGGGAGTCTAGGGCTCTCTGGGGCCAACGTCCTGACTTTC.